This paragraph reports one T cell receptor (beta chain). This entry belongs to a study of blood T cell repertoires in COVID-19. Study in general: Material from acute and convalescent COVID-19 was sourced from the United States, Italy and Spain. The cDNA or gDNA used as material had been derived from T cells, B-cell-depleted T cells, or PBMCs.

V lost 0 bases and J lost 4, with 10 bases in between. The CDR3 sequence is 14 residues long. Germline-derived CDR1 and CDR2 are KGHSH and LQKENI. Original handling: From reference gene primer amplification, estimates of nucleated cell counts were derived. Repertoires were generated with immunoSEQ multiplex PCR, while TCRdb's copy carries only in-frame clones and drops some. D and trimming were read from the DNA, whereas the V and J calls and clone size are those reported in that table. The sample records about 210,000 clones, 65% to 90% being singletons. This TCR was sampled from a man aged 40-55 years who had recovered from COVID-19. The sequenced sample consisted of peripheral blood. This sequence joins TRBV18 and TRBJ2-7, with D uncertain. The CDR3 DNA reads as TGTGCCAGCTCACCACCGTCCTTAATATACGAGCAGTACTTC. Protein product: CASSPPSLIYEQYF.